This TCR beta chain originates from a study of shared clonotypes between healthy human individuals. Study results and limitations: Rarefaction revealed incomplete sorted-subset sequencing despite large depth.

About this clone itself: Its antigen is still unknown.

Sorted-subset replicate PCR reactions contained 150 to 200 ng DNA, corresponding to some 29,000 T cell genomes. In the authors' workflow: For the immunoSEQ data, sequences were junction-only without quality scores, so filtering differed. Assay: immunoSEQ multiplex PCR; the TCRdb copy retains only in-frame clones and omits some. Clone size and V and J calls were adopted from that table, with D and trimming inferred from the DNA. Counted here are about 1.1 million clones, 60% to 85% occurring once; the ten biggest clones make up 0.89%. This CDR3 contains 14 residues. In germline, CDR1 is MDHEN, CDR2 SYDVKM. Trimming removed 7 bases at V and 1 base at J, with 13 bases between.

The clonotype comes from a man aged 18 to 29 in good health. Some clones in this sample may be carry-over from other donors' samples. The sequencing input was memory CD4+ T cells from PBMCs. Subset noted: CD45RA-negative fraction. The genes are TRBV28 and TRBJ1-1; tentative D call: TRBD1 (5 bases). CDR3 sequence: CASISIGGNTEAFF. The DNA of the CDR3 is TGTGCCAGCATCTCTATCGGGGGGAACACTGAAGCTTTCTTT.